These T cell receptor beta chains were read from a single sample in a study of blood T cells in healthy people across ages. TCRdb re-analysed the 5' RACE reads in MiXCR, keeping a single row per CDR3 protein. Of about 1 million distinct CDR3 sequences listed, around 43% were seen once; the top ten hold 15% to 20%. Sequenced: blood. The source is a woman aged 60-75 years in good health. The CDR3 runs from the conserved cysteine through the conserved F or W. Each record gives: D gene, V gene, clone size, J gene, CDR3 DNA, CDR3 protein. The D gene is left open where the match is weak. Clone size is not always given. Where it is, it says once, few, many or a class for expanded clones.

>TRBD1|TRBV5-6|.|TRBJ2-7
TGTGCCAGCAGCGGACAGGGAGCGACCTACGAGCAGTACTTC
CASSGQGATYEQYF
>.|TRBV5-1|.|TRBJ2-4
TGCGCCAGCGGACGAAAGCCTGAGCCCAAAAACATTCAGTACTTC
CASGRKPEPKNIQYF
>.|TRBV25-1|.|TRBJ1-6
TGTGCCAGCAGTGAACTGGTTGGGGGGGCTTCATCACCCCTCCACTTT
CASSELVGGASSPLHF
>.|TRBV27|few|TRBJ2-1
TGTGCCAGCAGTTTTTCTAGCCATGAGCAGTTCTTC
CASSFSSHEQFF
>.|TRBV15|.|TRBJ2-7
TGTGCCACCAGCAGTGCCACGGGGGCCCACGAGCAGTACTTC
CATSSATGAHEQYF
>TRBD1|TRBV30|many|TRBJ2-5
TGTGCCTGGAGGAAGAGGACAGGGTATGGAGAGACCCAGTACTTC
CAWRKRTGYGETQYF
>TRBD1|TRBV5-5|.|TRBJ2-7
TGTGCCAGCAGCTTGGTACAGGGGGTTGCCTACGAGCAGTACTTC
CASSLVQGVAYEQYF
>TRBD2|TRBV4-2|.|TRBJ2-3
TGTGCCAGCAGCCAAGATCGGCTAGCGGGAGACCCAGATACGCAGTATTTT
CASSQDRLAGDPDTQYF
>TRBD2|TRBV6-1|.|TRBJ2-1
TGTGCCAGCAGCGAACTGATGGGACTAGCGGACAATGAGCAGTTCTTC
CASSELMGLADNEQFF
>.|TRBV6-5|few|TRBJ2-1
TGTGCCAGCAGTTACTCCGGGGCATCCTACAATGAGCAGTTCTTC
CASSYSGASYNEQFF
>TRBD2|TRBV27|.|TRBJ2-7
TGTGCCAGCAATCTCGTCGCCGGGACTAGGACCTACGAGCAGTACTTC
CASNLVAGTRTYEQYF
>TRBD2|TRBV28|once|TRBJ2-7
TGTGCCAGCAGTTTAGGTGGCGGGAGGGGCAATGAGCAGTACTTC
CASSLGGGRGNEQYF
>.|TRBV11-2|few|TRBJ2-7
TGTGCCAGCATCCTTTGCGACTACGAGCAGTACTTC
CASILCDYEQYF
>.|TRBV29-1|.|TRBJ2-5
TGCAGCGTCATTCAGTTGGGCGAGACCCAGTACTTC
CSVIQLGETQYF
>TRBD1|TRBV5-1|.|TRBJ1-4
TGCGCCAGCAGCCCACCGGGACAGTATAATGAAAAACTGTTTTTT
CASSPPGQYNEKLFF
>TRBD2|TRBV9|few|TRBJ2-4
TGTGCCAGCAGTCCAGGGAGCGGGAGTATAGCCAAAAACATTCAGTACTTC
CASSPGSGSIAKNIQYF
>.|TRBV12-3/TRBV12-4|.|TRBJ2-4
TGTGCCAGCCGGGCCAGGGGCGATCAGTACTTC
CASRARGDQYF
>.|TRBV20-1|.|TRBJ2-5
TGCAGTGCGCAGGACCCCGGGGAAGAGACCCAGTACTTC
CSAQDPGEETQYF
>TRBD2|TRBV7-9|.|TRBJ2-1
TGTGCCAGCAGCTTGGGTTCTAGTGGGAGGGCCAGCAATGAGCAGTTCTTC
CASSLGSSGRASNEQFF
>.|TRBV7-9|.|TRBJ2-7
TGTGCCAGCAGCACCGGGCCCCAAAGCTCCTACGAGCAGTACTTC
CASSTGPQSSYEQYF
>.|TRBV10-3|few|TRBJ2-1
TGTGCCATCAGTTCCTCTTCGGGGATGGGTGAGCAGTTCTTC
CAISSSSGMGEQFF
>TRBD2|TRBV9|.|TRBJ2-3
TGTGCCAGCAGTGATCCTGATCTAGCGGAGAGTAGCACAGATACGCAGTATTTT
CASSDPDLAESSTDTQYF
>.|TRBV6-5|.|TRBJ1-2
TGTGCCAGCAGCCAAACTACAACAGGGCCCTATGGCTACACCTTC
CASSQTTTGPYGYTF
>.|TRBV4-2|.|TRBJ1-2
TGTGCCAGCAGCCAATTAACCCCCGGGAGGGGCGGACCCTATGGCTACACCTTC
CASSQLTPGRGGPYGYTF
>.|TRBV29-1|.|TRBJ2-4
TGCAGCGGTGAAGCTTCAGGGGAGCAGTACTTC
CSGEASGEQYF
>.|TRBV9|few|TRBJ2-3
TGTGCCAGCAGCGTAGCACTAGCAGATACGCAGTATTTT
CASSVALADTQYF
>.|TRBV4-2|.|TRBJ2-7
TGTGCCAGCAGCCAAGACAGCAGCTTCTCCTACGAGCAGTACTTC
CASSQDSSFSYEQYF
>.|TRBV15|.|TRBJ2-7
TGTGCCACCAGCAGAGGAGGGGAGGTCTTCTCCTGCGAGCAGTACTTC
CATSRGGEVFSCEQYF
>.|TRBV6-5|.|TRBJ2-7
TGTGCCAGCAGAATGACGGGGCCCGTCTACGAGCAGTACTTC
CASRMTGPVYEQYF
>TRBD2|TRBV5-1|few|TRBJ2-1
TGCGCCAGCAGCTCGGCGAGCGGGAGGGGCGATGAGCAGTTCTTC
CASSSASGRGDEQFF
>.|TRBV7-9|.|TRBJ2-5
TGTGCCAGCAGCTTAAGGGTCGGAGGGCAGACCCAGTACTTC
CASSLRVGGQTQYF
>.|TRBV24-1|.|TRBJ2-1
TGTGCCACCAGTGATTTGGGAGGGCCTCGGGACAATGAGCAGTTCTTC
CATSDLGGPRDNEQFF
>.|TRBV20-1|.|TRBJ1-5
TGCAGTGCTGGATTCCTCACAGGCAATCAGCCCCAGCATTTT
CSAGFLTGNQPQHF
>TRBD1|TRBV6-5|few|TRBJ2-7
TGTGCCAGCAGTGACGGGACAGGCTCCTACGAGCAGTACTTC
CASSDGTGSYEQYF
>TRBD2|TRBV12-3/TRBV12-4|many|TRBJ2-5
TGTGCCAGCAGTCTAGCGGGGAAACAAGAGACCCAGTACTTC
CASSLAGKQETQYF
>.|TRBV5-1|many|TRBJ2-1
TGCGCCAGCAGCTTGGATGCGGGACAGCGGACTGAGCAGTTCTTC
CASSLDAGQRTEQFF
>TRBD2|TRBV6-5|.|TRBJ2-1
TGTGCCAGCAGCTCGGGACTAGCGGCATGCAATGAGCAGTTCTTC
CASSSGLAACNEQFF
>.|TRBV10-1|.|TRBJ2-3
TGCGCCAGCAGTGAGTCGTCTTCAGGGGCCAAGGCTTTGATAGGCACAGATACGCAGTATTTT
CASSESSSGAKALIGTDTQYF
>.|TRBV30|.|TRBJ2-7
TGTGCCTGTCAACAGGGCGGCTACGAGCAGTACTTC
CACQQGGYEQYF
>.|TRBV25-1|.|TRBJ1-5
TGTGCCAGCAGTGAATTCAATGATCAGCCCCAGCATTTT
CASSEFNDQPQHF
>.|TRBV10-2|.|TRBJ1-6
TGCGCCAGCAGTGAAGGGGTTGATTCACCCCTCCACTTT
CASSEGVDSPLHF
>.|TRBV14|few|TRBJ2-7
TGTGCCAGCAGCCCCAGCCCAGACTCCTACGAGCAGTACTTC
CASSPSPDSYEQYF
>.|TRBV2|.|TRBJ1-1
TGTGCCAGCAGTGAACGCCGGGCGGTAATGGACACTGAAGCTTTCTTT
CASSERRAVMDTEAFF
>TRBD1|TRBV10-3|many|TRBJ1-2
TGTGCCGTCAGGAGGGACAGGGGCGACTATGGCTACACCTTC
CAVRRDRGDYGYTF
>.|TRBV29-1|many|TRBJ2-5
TGCAGCGTGCCGACTAGTAGGTGGCAAGAGACCCAGTACTTC
CSVPTSRWQETQYF
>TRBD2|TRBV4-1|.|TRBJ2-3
TGCGCCAGCAGCCAAGAGGCTAGCGGGAGGGCCCCCCCAGATACGCAGTATTTT
CASSQEASGRAPPDTQYF
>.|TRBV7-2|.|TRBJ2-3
TGTGCCAGCAGCTTAGATGGGGGGTCCTCAGATACGCAGTATTTT
CASSLDGGSSDTQYF
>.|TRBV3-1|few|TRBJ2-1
TGTGCCAGCAGCCTTACAACTAGGGGTGAGCAGTTCTTC
CASSLTTRGEQFF
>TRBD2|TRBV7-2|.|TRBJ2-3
TGTGCCAGCAGCCCCAGACTAGCGGTTGGGGATACGCAGTATTTT
CASSPRLAVGDTQYF
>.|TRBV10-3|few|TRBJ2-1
TGTGCCATCAGTGTCGTCGGGAATGAGCAGTTCTTC
CAISVVGNEQFF
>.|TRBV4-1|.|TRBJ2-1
TGCGCCAGCAGCCAAGCCGGGACGAGGAATGAGCAGTTCTTC
CASSQAGTRNEQFF
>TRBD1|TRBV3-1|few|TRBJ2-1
TGTGCCAGCAGCCAAGCGACAGGGATGAAATACAATGAGCAGTTCTTC
CASSQATGMKYNEQFF
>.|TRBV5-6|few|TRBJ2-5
TGTGCCAGCAGCTGGCACGAGACCCAGTACTTC
CASSWHETQYF
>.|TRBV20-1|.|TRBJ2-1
TGCAGTGCTAGAGTTGGCAATGAGCAGTTCTTC
CSARVGNEQFF
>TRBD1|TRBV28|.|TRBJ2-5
TGTGCCAGCGACTCTAGTGGACAGGGAAAGACCCAGTACTTC
CASDSSGQGKTQYF
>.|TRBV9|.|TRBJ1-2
TGTGCCAGCAGCGTAGGTGCGGCAGGCTACACCTTC
CASSVGAAGYTF